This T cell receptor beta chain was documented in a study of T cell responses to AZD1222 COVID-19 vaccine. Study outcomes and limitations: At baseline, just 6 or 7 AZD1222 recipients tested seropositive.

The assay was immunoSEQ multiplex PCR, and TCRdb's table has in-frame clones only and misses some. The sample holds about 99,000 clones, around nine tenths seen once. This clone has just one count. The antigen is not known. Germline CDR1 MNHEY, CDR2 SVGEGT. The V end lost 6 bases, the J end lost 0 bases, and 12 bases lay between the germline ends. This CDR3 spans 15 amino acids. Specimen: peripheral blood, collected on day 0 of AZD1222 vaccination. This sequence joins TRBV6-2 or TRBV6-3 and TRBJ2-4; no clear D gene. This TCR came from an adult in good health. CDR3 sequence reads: CASSLLNLAKNIQYF. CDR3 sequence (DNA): TGTGCCAGCAGCCTACTCAACTTAGCCAAAAACATTCAGTACTTC.